The 19 T cell receptor beta chains given below trace back to one sample, sequenced in a study of T-cell reconstitution after alpha-beta-depleted transplantation in children. Unique molecular identifiers were incorporated when the TCRbeta library was constructed. TCRdb itself ran the PCR reads through MiXCR, one entry per CDR3 protein. The sample records around 410,000 distinct CDR3 sequences, under 13% being singletons. The specimen was PBMCs from the stem cell graft donor, collected from the stem cell graft. Every receptor here comes from a human donor who donated a stem cell graft to a child with acute myeloid leukemia.

This clonotype has more than one count but fewer than ten. This chain links TRBV10-3 with TRBJ2-1; tentative D call: TRBD1 (5 bases). The V and J ends lost 4 bases and 6 bases respectively, with 10 bases between them. Germline V gene sequence: CDR1 ENHRY, CDR2 SYGVKD. CDR3 length equals 13 residues. Here the CDR3 DNA reads TGTGCCATCAGTGCGGGCAGGGCCAATGAGCAGTTCTTC. Encoded protein: CAISAGRANEQFF.

Only a few counts were recorded for this clonotype. This sequence joins TRBV5-5 and TRBJ1-6; D is unclear. V shed 5 bases and J shed 0 bases, with 9 bases lying between them. The germline V gene has CDR1 SGHKS and CDR2 YYEKEE (reference sequence). CDR3 length: 15 residues. This CDR3 reads CASRSGDSYNSPLHF. The DNA for the CDR3 is TGTGCCAGCAGGAGTGGGGACTCCTATAATTCACCCCTCCACTTT.

The chain uses TRBV6-1 and TRBJ2-4; D remains ambiguous. Germline CDR1 reads MNHNS; CDR2 reads SASEGT. CDR3 size: 16 residues. V lost 8 bases and J 9 bases, leaving 26 bases between the germline ends. CDR3 amino acids: CASQRSRTAVTGIQYF. The DNA of the CDR3 is TGTGCCAGCCAACGTTCACGGACGGCGGTCACCGGCATTCAGTACTTC.

The chain couples TRBV20-1 to TRBJ2-3; possible D gene TRBD1, 5 bases. V lost 2 bases, J lost 3 bases, and 6 bases lay in between. The CDR3 length is 12 residues. Germline loops: CDR1 DFQATT, CDR2 SNEGSKA (reference sequence). The CDR3 sequence: CSARKGTDTQYF. The CDR3 DNA follows: TGCAGTGCTAGAAAGGGGACAGATACGCAGTATTTT.

A few counts support this clonotype. The chain links TRBV5-1 to TRBJ1-1; 7 positions match TRBD1. V dropped 4 bases and J dropped 2; count of bases not matched to a gene: 8. The CDR3 has 15 residues. Germline lookup yields CDR1 SGHRS and CDR2 YFSETQ. The CDR3 protein is CASSDTGTANTEAFF. CDR3 DNA: TGCGCCAGCAGCGACACCGGGACAGCCAACACTGAAGCTTTCTTT.

The chain employs TRBV12-5 and TRBJ1-1, with 10 positions matching TRBD1. V gave up 5 bases and J gave up 0 bases; unmatched junction bases: 9. Germline loops: CDR1 LGHNT, CDR2 FRNRAP. The CDR3 extends over 17 amino acids. This chain's CDR3 is CASGPGDRGPLNTEAFF. The CDR3 DNA is TGTGCTAGTGGTCCAGGGGACAGGGGCCCGTTGAACACTGAAGCTTTCTTT.

This clonotype was picked up many times. The junction does not match germline at one end; this may be a read error. The V call is TRBV5-1, the J call TRBJ1-1; 9 nucleotides match TRBD1. The CDR3 contains 15 residues. Germline lookup yields CDR1 SGHRS and CDR2 YFSETQ. The CDR3 spells CASSPWTGENTEAFF. Written as DNA, the CDR3 is TGCGCCAGCAGCCCGTGGACAGGGGAGAACACTGAAGCCTTCTTT.

This clonotype came up a few times. The genes are TRBV7-8 and TRBJ1-1; D may be TRBD1 (5 bases). The CDR3 consists of 14 residues. Germline CDR1 and CDR2: SGHVS and FQNEAQ. V was cut by 4 bases and J by 1 base, with 10 bases left in between. CDR3 DNA sequence: TGTGCCAGCAGCTCAAGACAGACGAACACTGAAGCTTTCTTT. Its protein product is CASSSRQTNTEAFF.

CDR3 amino acids: CASSLVRDGYTF. CDR3 nucleotides: TGTGCCAGCAGCTTGGTGAGGGACGGCTACACCTTC. This chain connects TRBV5-6 to TRBJ1-2; D possibly corresponds to TRBD1 (5 bases). V lost 0 bases to trimming and J lost 8 bases, with 8 bases between them. CDR1 and CDR2 from the germline V gene are SGHDT and YYEEEE. The CDR3 contains 12 residues.

This clonotype was observed a handful of times. The genes are TRBV5-1 and TRBJ2-5; D call uncertain. Germline loops: CDR1 SGHRS, CDR2 YFSETQ. This CDR3 spans 15 amino acids. V was trimmed by 1 base and J by 2 bases, leaving 12 bases between them. In DNA, the CDR3 is TGCGCCAGCAGCTTGAACACGGGTGGGCAAGAGACCCAGTACTTC. As protein: CASSLNTGGQETQYF.

The chain uses TRBV5-1 and TRBJ2-1; D is perhaps TRBD2 (6 bases). The CDR3 is made up of 16 amino acids. The germline V and J ends were trimmed by 3 bases and 0 bases, with 13 bases remaining between them. CDR1 is SGHRS and CDR2 is YFSETQ in the germline V gene. The CDR3 loop is CASSSRGVGSYNEQFF. The CDR3, as DNA: TGCGCCAGCAGCTCCCGCGGGGTGGGCTCCTACAATGAGCAGTTCTTC.

This clonotype was picked up a small number of times. The gene calls are TRBV5-4 and TRBJ1-2; D is possibly TRBD1 (6 bases). The CDR3 is 15 amino acids. Germline CDR1 and CDR2: SGHNT and YYREEE (reference sequence). V was clipped by 0 bases and J by 5 bases, with 14 bases between them. The CDR3 DNA follows: TGTGCCAGCAGCTTGGTGCAGGGGACTGTTTATGGCTACACCTTC. This gives the protein CASSLVQGTVYGYTF.

This clonotype occurred many times. The chain links TRBV29-1 to TRBJ2-5; possibly TRBD1 for D (5 bases). Between the trimmed V and J ends, which lost 4 bases and 3 bases, there was a span of 9 bases. The CDR3 consists of 12 residues. CDR1 is SQVTM, CDR2 ANQGSEA, per germline. The CDR3 region is CSVVGAEETQYF. DNA for the CDR3: TGCAGCGTTGTTGGGGCTGAAGAGACCCAGTACTTC.

This clonotype was seen a few times. The chain uses TRBV7-2 and TRBJ2-7; tentative D call: TRBD2 (5 bases). Germline V gene lookup returns CDR1 SGHTA and CDR2 FQGNSA. Trimming stripped 5 bases from V and 3 bases from J, with 11 bases between. There are 13 residues in the CDR3. The CDR3 DNA follows: TGTGCCAGCAGCCGCGGACTGGACTACGAGCAGTACTTC. Encoded protein: CASSRGLDYEQYF.

This clonotype was detected once. The J gene is TRBJ2-5, the V gene TRBV18; D gene unclear. In germline, CDR1 is KGHSH, CDR2 LQKENI. Trimming removed 2 bases from V and 4 bases from J, with 11 bases in between. The CDR3 is made up of 14 amino acids. The DNA of the CDR3 is TGTGCCAGCTCACCATCGGGCCCTCGAGAGACCCAGTACTTC. Translation gives CASSPSGPRETQYF.

This clonotype was detected only a few times. This sequence joins TRBV5-8 and TRBJ2-5; D is uncertain. The CDR3 totals 16 residues. CDR1 and CDR2 from the germline V gene are SGHTS and YDEGEE. V shed 0 bases and J shed 5 bases, with 17 bases lying between them. The CDR3 nucleotides read TGTGCCAGCAGCTTGGACAGAATTGGCGCAAGTGAGACCCAGTACTTC. It encodes CASSLDRIGASETQYF.

This chain joins TRBV5-1 and TRBJ2-3; possibly TRBD1 for D (5 bases). This CDR3 region has 15 residues. Germline lookup yields CDR1 SGHRS and CDR2 YFSETQ. Trimming took off 4 bases at V and 2 bases at J, with 14 bases between the two ends. The CDR3 sequence is CASSGDSFITDTQYF. The DNA for the CDR3 is TGCGCCAGCAGCGGTGACAGTTTTATCACAGATACGCAGTATTTT.

This clonotype was picked up a small number of times. The genes are TRBV20-1 and TRBJ2-1; 7 bases line up with TRBD2. The junction had 5 bases not matched to a gene; V was cut back by 0 bases and J by 0 bases. CDR1 is DFQATT and CDR2 is SNEGSKA in the germline V gene (reference sequence). The CDR3 length is 16 residues. As DNA, the CDR3 is TGCAGTGCTAGAGAAATGGGCGGGAGCTCCTACAATGAGCAGTTCTTC. The encoded protein is CSAREMGGSSYNEQFF.

This chain uses TRBV7-2 with TRBJ2-7; no clear D. Trimming took 1 base from V and 0 from J, leaving 10 bases between them. The CDR3 has 15 residues. Germline assignment: CDR1 SGHTA and CDR2 FQGNSA. This CDR3 reads CASSLDYKSSYEQYF. CDR3 DNA: TGTGCCAGCAGCTTAGATTACAAGAGCTCCTACGAGCAGTACTTC.